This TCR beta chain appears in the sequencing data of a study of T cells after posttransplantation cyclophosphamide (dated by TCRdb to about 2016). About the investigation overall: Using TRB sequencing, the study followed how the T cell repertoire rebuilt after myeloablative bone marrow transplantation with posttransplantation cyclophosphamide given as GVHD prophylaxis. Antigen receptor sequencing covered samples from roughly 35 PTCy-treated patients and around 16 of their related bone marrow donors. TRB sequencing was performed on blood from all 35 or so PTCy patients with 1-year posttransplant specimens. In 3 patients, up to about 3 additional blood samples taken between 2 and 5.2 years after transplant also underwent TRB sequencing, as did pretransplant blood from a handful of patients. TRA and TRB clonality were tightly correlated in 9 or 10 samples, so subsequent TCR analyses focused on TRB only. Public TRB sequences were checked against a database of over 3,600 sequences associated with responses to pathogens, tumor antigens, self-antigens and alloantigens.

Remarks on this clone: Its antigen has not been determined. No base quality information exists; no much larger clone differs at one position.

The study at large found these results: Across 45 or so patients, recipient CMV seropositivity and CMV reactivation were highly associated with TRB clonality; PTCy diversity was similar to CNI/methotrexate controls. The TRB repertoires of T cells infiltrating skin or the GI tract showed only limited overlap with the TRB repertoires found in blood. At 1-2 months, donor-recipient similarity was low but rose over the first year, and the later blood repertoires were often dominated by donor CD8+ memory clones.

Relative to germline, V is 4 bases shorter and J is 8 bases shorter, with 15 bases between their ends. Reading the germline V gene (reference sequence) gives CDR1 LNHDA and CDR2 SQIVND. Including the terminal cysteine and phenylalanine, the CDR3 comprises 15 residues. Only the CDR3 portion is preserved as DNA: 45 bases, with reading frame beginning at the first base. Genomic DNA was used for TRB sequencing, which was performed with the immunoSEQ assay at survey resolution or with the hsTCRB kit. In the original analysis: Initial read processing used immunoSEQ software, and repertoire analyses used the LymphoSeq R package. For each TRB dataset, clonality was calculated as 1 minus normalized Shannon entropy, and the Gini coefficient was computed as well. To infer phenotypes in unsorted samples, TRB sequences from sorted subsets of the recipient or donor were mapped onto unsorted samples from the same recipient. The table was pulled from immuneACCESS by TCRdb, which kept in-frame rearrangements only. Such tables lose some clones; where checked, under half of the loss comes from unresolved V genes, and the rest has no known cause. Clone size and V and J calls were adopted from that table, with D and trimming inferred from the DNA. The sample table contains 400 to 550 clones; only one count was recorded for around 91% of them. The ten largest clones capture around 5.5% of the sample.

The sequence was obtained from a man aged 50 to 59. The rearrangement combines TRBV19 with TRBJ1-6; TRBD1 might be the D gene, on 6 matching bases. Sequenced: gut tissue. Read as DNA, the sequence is TGTGCCAGTAGTACAGGGGCCGCCGGTTATTCACCCCTCCACTTT. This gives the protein CASSTGAAGYSPLHF.